A selection of T cell receptor beta chains follows, all from one sample in a study of long-term antiretroviral therapy in people with HIV. Profiling relied on immunoSEQ multiplex PCR, and the TCRdb table lists in-frame clones only, not all of them. Of about 35,000 clones listed, around 94% are singletons. The starting material was unsorted PBMCs, obtained 4.1 years after starting antiretroviral therapy. These receptors were obtained from a woman in her fifties or sixties with HIV. Both conserved end residues are part of each CDR3. The D gene is left open where the match is weak. Clone size, where shown, is once, few, many, or a class for clones that have expanded.

TRBJ1-2	TRBV5-1	once	NA	CASSLDSQANYGYTF	TGCGCCAGCAGCTTAGACAGCCAAGCTAACTATGGCTACACCTTC
TRBJ1-2	TRBV15	NA	NA	CATSRGQLYGYTF	TGTGCCACCAGCCGCGGACAGCTCTATGGCTACACCTTC
TRBJ1-2	TRBV7-8	NA	TRBD1	CASSRTTGGVNYGYTF	TGTGCCAGCAGCCGAACAACAGGGGGCGTCAACTATGGCTACACCTTC
TRBJ2-2	TRBV5-1	NA	NA	CASSLDRSGPTGELFF	TGCGCCAGCAGCTTGGATCGGTCCGGGCCCACCGGGGAGCTGTTTTTT
TRBJ1-2	TRBV4-1	NA	NA	CASSQDFTVRIYGYTF	TGCGCCAGCAGCCAAGATTTCACCGTTCGTATCTATGGCTACACCTTC
TRBJ2-7	TRBV6-6	NA	NA	CASSSDSYEQYF	TGTGCCAGCAGCTCGGACAGTTACGAGCAGTACTTC
TRBJ1-5	TRBV7-9	once	NA	CASSPGQYQPQHF	TGTGCCAGCAGCCCCGGACAGTATCAGCCCCAGCATTTT
TRBJ2-5	TRBV4-1	NA	NA	CASSRDREETQYF	TGCGCCAGCAGCCGGGACCGAGAAGAGACCCAGTACTTC
TRBJ2-7	TRBV11-1	NA	TRBD1	CASMPWGDRDSYEQYF	TGTGCCAGCATGCCTTGGGGGGACAGGGACTCCTACGAGCAGTACTTC
TRBJ1-3	TRBV2	NA	TRBD1	CASRAGTVSGNTIYF	TGTGCCAGCAGGGCTGGGACAGTCTCTGGAAACACCATATATTTT